This entry lists 23 T cell receptor beta chains sequenced from one sample in a study of CD8+ T cells in alopecia areata. Indicated treatment: oral pan-JAK inhibitor, 5-10 mg twice daily. Following extraction, RNA underwent reverse transcription to cDNA, which served as the sequencing template. Data came from immunoSEQ multiplex PCR; TCRdb stores just in-frame clones and leaves some out. This sample has about 210,000 clones, with approximately 45% found just once. This specimen consisted of CD4+ T cells sorted from blood, obtained at approximately week 36, from a patient treated with tofacitinib. The source is a human donor with alopecia areata.

This chain connects TRBV4-1 to TRBJ1-5, with D maybe TRBD1 (6 bases). Trimming took off 2 bases at V and 4 bases at J, with 12 bases between the two ends. The CDR3 runs 15 residues. CDR1 and CDR2 (germline): MGHRA, YSYEKL. CDR3 DNA sequence: TGCGCCAGCAGCCAAATCTCACAGGGTAATCAGCCCCAGCATTTT. Amino acid sequence: CASSQISQGNQPQHF.

This clone came up a few times. The chain uses TRBV7-2 and TRBJ2-7, with TRBD1 matching over 12 bases. The trim removed 5 bases at V and 3 bases at J, leaving 8 bases unmatched. CDR3 length: 16 amino acids. Germline V gene lookup returns CDR1 SGHTA and CDR2 FQGNSA. The CDR3 loop is CASSPGTGGEFYEQYF. In DNA, the CDR3 is TGTGCCAGCAGCCCGGGGACAGGGGGCGAGTTCTACGAGCAGTACTTC.

This clone was observed once. J is TRBJ2-7 and V is TRBV2, with 7 bases fitting TRBD1. This CDR3 is built from 14 residues. The ends lost 6 bases at V and 1 base at J; junction bases unmatched: 6. Germline values: CDR1 SNHLY, CDR2 FYNNEI. As DNA, the CDR3 is TGTGCCAGCAGCAACAGGGGACAGTCCTACGAGCAGTACTTC. It is translated as CASSNRGQSYEQYF.

This clone has just a few counts. The chain is built from TRBV7-2 and TRBJ2-6, with D maybe TRBD1 (6 bases). Trimming took off 2 bases at V and 2 bases at J, with 16 bases between the two ends. Per germline, CDR1 SGHTA and CDR2 FQGNSA. The CDR3 sequence is 18 residues long. DNA for the CDR3: TGTGCCAGCAGCTTAAACGGACAGAGTCAGGCTGGGGCCAACGTCCTGACTTTC. Its protein is CASSLNGQSQAGANVLTF. The variable domain in full, completed from reference TRBV7-2 and TRBJ2-6, reads GAGVSQSPSNKVTEKGKDVELRCDPISGHTALYWYRQSLGQGLEFLIYFQGNSAPDKSGLPSDRFSAERTGGSVSTLTIQRTQQEDSAVYLCASSLNGQSQAGANVLTFGAGSRLTVL.

There are a few counts of this clone. V and J are TRBV30 and TRBJ1-1; D is undetermined. In germline, CDR1 is GTSNPN, CDR2 SVGIG (reference sequence). The germline V and J ends were trimmed by 0 bases and 3 bases, with 8 bases remaining between them. The CDR3 has 13 amino acids. This chain's CDR3 is CAWSVRMDTEAFF. The CDR3 DNA is TGTGCCTGGAGTGTACGGATGGACACTGAAGCTTTCTTT.

This clone was seen only a few times. CDR3 in DNA: TGCGCCAGCAGCTTGGCCGGTAACACCGGGGAGCTGTTTTTT. This sequence encodes CASSLAGNTGELFF. This chain links TRBV5-1 with TRBJ2-2; D uncertain. CDR1 and CDR2 from the germline V gene are SGHRS and YFSETQ. The CDR3 length is 14 residues. Trimming cost V 0 bases and J 2 bases, with 5 bases left between them.

The rearrangement uses TRBV10-3 and TRBJ1-2, with 7 bases identical to TRBD1. The V and J ends lost 0 bases and 13 bases, in that order; junction bases with no gene match: 8. The CDR3 has 13 residues. The germline V gene has CDR1 ENHRY and CDR2 SYGVKD. CDR3 DNA: TGTGCCATCAGTGAGTCTCAACAGGGGCTTGTCACCTTC. The encoded protein is CAISESQQGLVTF.

This clone was picked up a small number of times. This chain joins TRBV6-5 and TRBJ2-1, with D unresolved. This CDR3 contains 13 residues. The V end was cut by 2 bases, the J end by 10 bases, with 12 bases between. Germline-derived CDR1 and CDR2 are MNHEY and SVGAGI. This CDR3 is CASSYVVGGEQFF. DNA of the CDR3: TGTGCCAGCAGTTACGTGGTAGGTGGAGAGCAGTTCTTC.

This chain joins TRBV29-1 and TRBJ1-1, with D perhaps TRBD1 (6 bases). With 4 bases removed from V and 4 bases from J, the gap between germline ends came to 16 bases. The CDR3 runs to 14 residues. Per the germline V gene, CDR1 is SQVTM and CDR2 is ANQGSEA. This CDR3 reads CSVATGKGSTEAFF. The CDR3 DNA is TGCAGCGTTGCTACAGGGAAAGGGAGCACTGAAGCTTTCTTT. Full variable domain (outside the CDR3, taken from reference TRBV29-1 and TRBJ1-1): SAVISQKPSRDICQRGTSLTIQCQVDSQVTMMFWYRQQPGQSLTLIATANQGSEATYESGFVIDKFPISRPNLTFSTLTVSNMSPEDSSIYLCSVATGKGSTEAFFGQGTRLTVV.

This CDR3 reads CASSQEAVIGPQHF. The CDR3 DNA reads as TGCGCCAGCAGCCAAGAAGCGGTTATTGGGCCCCAGCATTTT. This chain links TRBV4-1 with TRBJ1-5, with D unresolved. Trimming removed 0 bases at V and 9 bases at J, with 12 bases between. Germline V gene lookup returns CDR1 MGHRA and CDR2 YSYEKL. CDR3 length: 14 residues.

This clone was observed a handful of times. The chain couples TRBV5-1 to TRBJ2-3, with 11 bases identical to TRBD2. In germline, CDR1 is SGHRS, CDR2 YFSETQ. The CDR3 loop spans 17 amino acids. V dropped 4 bases and J dropped 0; count of bases not matched to a gene: 7. The CDR3 here is CASSRLAGGPSTDTQYF. CDR3 sequence (DNA): TGCGCCAGCAGCCGCCTAGCGGGAGGCCCAAGCACAGATACGCAGTATTTT.

In DNA form, the CDR3 reads TGTGCCAGCTCACCTACTAGGGTCATGAACACTGAAGCTTTCTTT. Protein sequence: CASSPTRVMNTEAFF. The chain combines TRBV18 with TRBJ1-1; D is undetermined. Trimming removed 3 bases from V and 0 bases from J, with 11 bases in between. Germline V gene sequence: CDR1 KGHSH, CDR2 LQKENI. The CDR3 runs to 15 residues. Using reference TRBV18 and TRBJ1-1 for the parts outside the CDR3, the full variable domain is NAGVMQNPRHLVRRRGQEARLRCSPMKGHSHVYWYRQLPEEGLKFMVYLQKENIIDESGMPKERFSAEFPKEGPSILRIQQVVRGDSAAYFCASSPTRVMNTEAFFGQGTRLTVV.

The V and J genes are TRBV5-6 and TRBJ2-7; D is uncertain. Trimming cost V 1 base and J 0 bases, with 11 bases left between them. The CDR3 has 15 residues. From germline, CDR1 is SGHDT and CDR2 YYEEEE. The CDR3 protein is CASSLFHGSSYEQYF. Here the CDR3 DNA reads TGTGCCAGCAGCTTGTTTCACGGTAGCTCCTACGAGCAGTACTTC.

The CDR3: CASSSGQGYTDTQYF. CDR3 coding DNA: TGTGCCAGCAGCTCGGGACAGGGATACACAGATACGCAGTATTTT. The chain couples TRBV14 to TRBJ2-3; TRBD1 matches at 9 bases. Germline CDR1 SGHDN, CDR2 FVKESK. The CDR3 sequence is 15 residues long. J lost 2 bases, V lost 5 bases, and 5 bases had no gene match.

As to this clone: Germline and junction disagree at one end, which may indicate a read error. The CDR3 region has the DNA TGCAGCGTTGAAGGGGCACTAGCGGGAGAAAACTTC. The encoded protein is CSVEGALAGENF. The V and J genes are TRBV29-1 and TRBJ2-5; 11 bases are a match to TRBD2. Germline CDR1 and CDR2: SQVTM and ANQGSEA. CDR3 size: 12 residues. The full variable domain, completed using reference TRBV29-1 and TRBJ2-5, is SAVISQKPSRDICQRGTSLTIQCQVDSQVTMMFWYRQQPGQSLTLIATANQGSEATYESGFVIDKFPISRPNLTFSTLTVSNMSPEDSSIYLCSVEGALAGENFGPGTRLLVL.

In its sample, this clone was seen a few times. The genes are TRBV7-3 and TRBJ2-1; TRBD1 is a possible D gene (6 bases). In germline, CDR1 is SGHTA, CDR2 FQGTGA. Trimming left V 4 bases short and J 5 bases short, with 9 bases between. The CDR3 contains 13 residues. CDR3 in amino acids: CASSSGVNNEQFF. CDR3 nucleotide sequence: TGTGCCAGCAGCTCAGGGGTAAACAATGAGCAGTTCTTC.

The chain recombines TRBV2 with TRBJ2-7, with D unclear. Germline lookup yields CDR1 SNHLY and CDR2 FYNNEI. CDR3 length: 12 residues. Trimming took 4 bases from V and 6 from J, leaving 10 bases between them. CDR3 bases: TGTGCCAGCAGTGCAGATACTGGCGAGCAGTACTTC. Protein sequence: CASSADTGEQYF.

The table lists this clone with a few counts. This chain uses TRBV7-9 with TRBJ2-3; the D gene is possibly TRBD2 (6 bases). CDR3 length: 10 residues. Germline V gene sequence: CDR1 SEHNR, CDR2 FQNEAQ (reference sequence). V was cut by 11 bases and J by 8 bases, with 11 bases left in between. The CDR3, as DNA: TGTGCCCCGGGGGATGGTACGCAGTATTTT. This encodes CAPGDGTQYF.

The rearrangement joins TRBV5-1 to TRBJ2-1, with D possibly matching TRBD2 (5 bases). Germline lookup yields CDR1 SGHRS and CDR2 YFSETQ. CDR3 size: 14 residues. V was clipped by 4 bases and J by 6 bases, with 14 bases between them. Here the CDR3 reads CASSNGLLGNEQFF. Here the CDR3 DNA reads TGCGCCAGCAGCAACGGACTGCTCGGCAATGAGCAGTTCTTC.

The V gene is TRBV5-1, the J gene TRBJ2-7, with 11 bases identical to TRBD2. The CDR3 consists of 16 residues. The junction had 10 bases not matched to a gene; V was cut back by 4 bases and J by 4 bases. Germline V gene lookup returns CDR1 SGHRS and CDR2 YFSETQ. CDR3 loop: CASSRSLAGGHYEQYF. The CDR3 nucleotides are TGCGCCAGCAGCAGATCCTTAGCGGGAGGGCATTACGAGCAGTACTTC.

The V and J genes are TRBV7-2 and TRBJ2-5; 9 bases are a match to TRBD2. Unmatched junction bases numbered 7, after V lost 1 base and J lost 4 bases. Germline V gives CDR1 SGHTA, CDR2 FQGNSA. The CDR3 extends over 16 amino acids. CDR3 sequence reads: CASSLGLAEGVETQYF. Here the CDR3 DNA reads TGTGCCAGCAGCTTAGGACTAGCGGAAGGGGTAGAGACCCAGTACTTC.

CDR3 nucleotides: TGCGCCAGCAGCCAAGTTGAGGTGGGAGGGACCCAGTACTTC. As protein: CASSQVEVGGTQYF. The rearrangement joins TRBV4-1 to TRBJ2-5; perhaps TRBD2 as D (6 bases). Looked up from germline, CDR1 is MGHRA and CDR2 is YSYEKL. The germline V and J ends were trimmed by 1 base and 7 bases, with 13 bases remaining between them. This CDR3 spans 14 amino acids.

This chain links TRBV25-1 with TRBJ1-2; D is unclear. The V gene lost 6 bases and the J gene lost 7 bases, with 12 bases spanning the gap. The CDR3 runs 12 residues. Germline lookup yields CDR1 MGHDK and CDR2 SYGVNS. The CDR3 nucleotides are TGTGCCAGCAGCCACTACACCGCTGGCTACACCTTC. This sequence encodes CASSHYTAGYTF.